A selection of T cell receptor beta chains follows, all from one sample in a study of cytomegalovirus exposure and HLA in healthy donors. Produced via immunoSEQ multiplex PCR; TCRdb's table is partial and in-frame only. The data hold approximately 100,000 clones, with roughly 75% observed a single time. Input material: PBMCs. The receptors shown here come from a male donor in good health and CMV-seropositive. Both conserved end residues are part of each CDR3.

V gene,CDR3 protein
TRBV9,CASILGVFRETQYF
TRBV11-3,CASSLASGVETDTQYF
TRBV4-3,CASSHGSGGGEQFF
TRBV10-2,CASGSGSFYEQYF
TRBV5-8,CASSLVGDNEQFF
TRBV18,CASSPFILAGATYNEQFF
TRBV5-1,CASSKTGTGNSPLHF
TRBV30,CAWSADRSTDTQYF
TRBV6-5,CASSRRGDETQYF
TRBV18,CASSPEGQGAHGYTF
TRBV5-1,CASSLQAAGNEKLFF
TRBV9,CASQTSGGDTQYF
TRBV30,CAWSVLRTGEFVAGNTIYF
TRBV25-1,CASSDSASDPYEQYF
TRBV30,CAWSVPLTGQGGSPLHF
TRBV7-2,CASSPTPGAHYEQYF
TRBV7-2,CASSPPRTGGIDTQYF
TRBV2,CASSELRSLSDTQYF
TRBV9,CASSYGPGGTDTQYF
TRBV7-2,CASSSQGRRTEAFF
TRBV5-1,CASRDARDRGHEQYF
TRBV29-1,CSTQGVGEKLFF
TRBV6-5,CASSYLLSDTQETQYF
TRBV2,CAVRDTYSNQPQHF
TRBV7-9,CASSQNRGGNTIYF
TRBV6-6,CASAGGPNTQYF
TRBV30,CAWSGPRGFKFSNQPQHF
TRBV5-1,CASSFGTEETQYF
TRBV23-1,CASSQKLKQFF
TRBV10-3,CAISDRGRTEAFF
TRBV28,CATSTGQTFQETQYF
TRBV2,CASSEVSKPCGYTF
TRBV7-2,CASSLQSSYEQYF
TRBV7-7,CASSLDRVGETQYF
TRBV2,CASSVSGRTEAFF
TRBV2,CASSDGVPGNTIYF
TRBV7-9,CASSLAGTETTGELFF
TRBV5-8,CASSFSGYTF
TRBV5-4,CASSFPGDTGELFF
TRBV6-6,CASGQDRGAKNIQYF
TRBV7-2,CASSPQLNTEAFF
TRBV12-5,CASGSPPGTNTGELFF
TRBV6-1,CASAVGGLTNTQYF
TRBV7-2,CASSLGQIYGYTF
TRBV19,CASSWAGGVGSYEQYF
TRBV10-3,CAISEQGYEQYF
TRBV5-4,CASSPRTGSYEQYF
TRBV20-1,CSGQGNTEAFF
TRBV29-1,CSVVGQPQHF
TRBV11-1,CASSWGQNTGELFF
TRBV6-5,CASSLQPQGRETQYF
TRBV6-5,CASSYGTANTGELFF
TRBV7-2,CASKSLGRSGAQYF
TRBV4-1,CASSQDRFSGNTIYF
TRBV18,CASSPDRHGFEAFF
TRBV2,CASVVETQYF
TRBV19,CASTEGTGGTTEAFF
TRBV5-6,CASSSLNYGYTF
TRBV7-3,CASSPSGGANVLTF